This T cell receptor beta chain was captured by sequencing in a study of CD8 T cells in Susac syndrome. CDR1 is SGHRS, CDR2 YFSETQ, per germline. The CDR3 is made up of 13 amino acids. The V segment lost 3 bases and the J segment 5 bases; nucleotides outside the gene matches: 5. Sequencing of TCR beta drew on CD8+ and CD4+ T cells from blood. Each multiple sclerosis control was a treatment-naive patient with relapsing-remitting disease that was either stable or active. TEMRA cells underwent FACS enrichment and CD8+ and CD4+ T cells underwent negative isolation. With random hexamers, reverse transcription was performed on about 0.5 to 1 ug of RNA. The authors amplified TCR beta CDR3 across 54 Vbeta and 13 Jbeta using immunoSEQ multiplex PCR. TCRdb processed the immunoSEQ multiplex PCR reads anew with MiXCR; each CDR3 protein has one entry. The sample records 350,000 to 550,000 distinct CDR3 sequences, approximately 85% being singletons.

This receptor was taken from a human donor with multiple sclerosis. J is TRBJ2-7 and V is TRBV5-1, with 7 bases fitting TRBD1. Sequencing was performed on CD8+ T cells from PBMCs. CDR3 region: CASSSEGTDEQYF. The CDR3 nucleotides read TGCGCCAGCAGCTCGGAAGGGACAGACGAGCAGTACTTC. The full variable domain, completed using reference TRBV5-1 and TRBJ2-7, is KAGVTQTPRYLIKTRGQQVTLSCSPISGHRSVSWYQQTPGQGLQFLFEYFSETQRNKGNFPGRFSGRQFSNSRSEMNVSTLELGDSALYLCASSSEGTDEQYFGPGTRLTVT.